This TCR beta chain was captured by sequencing in a study of blood T cell repertoires in COVID-19 (TCRdb year 2020). As for the study more broadly: Samples covering the acute and convalescent phases of COVID-19 were provided by collaborators in the United States, Italy and Spain. The material from the prospective study consisted of cDNA or gDNA derived from T cells, B-cell-depleted T cells, or PBMCs. Subjects who had been exposed to COVID-19, were actively infected with it, or had recovered from it provided the deeply sampled blood TCRbeta repertoires that made up the dataset. The repertoires were released in a freely available public database intended as a resource for research on the immune response to SARS-CoV-2. The samples were drawn from the first 160 participants of the ongoing ImmuneRACE study and from over 950 subjects provided by 6 global collaborators. A de-identified subject ID, COVID-19 status, age in years and sex were almost always included in the sample metadata. HLA class I and class II types, where available, came from metadata supplied by the sample provider rather than from assay-based typing.

The CDR3 covers 15 residues, taking in both the cysteine and the phenylalanine. Only CDR3 DNA remains: 45 bases, in frame from the first base. CDR1 and CDR2, per the germline V gene (reference sequence), are MNHNY and SVGAGI. Trimming takes 0 bases from V and 5 bases from J, and the germline ends sit 13 bases apart. Concerning this clone itself: There is no known antigen for this receptor. No much larger clone is present one base from it, and per-base qualities are unavailable.

TCRbeta CDR3 regions were amplified from genomic DNA by means of the immunoSEQ Assay, a bias-controlled multiplex PCR. Under the source paper's analysis protocol: Nucleated cell counts per sample were estimated from amplification of reference gene primers within the assay. Sequence reads were collapsed and filtered to measure the absolute abundance of every unique TCRbeta CDR3 rearrangement. Productive Simpson clonality was computed per sample as the square root of Simpson's diversity index over productive rearrangements. This is the immuneACCESS table as TCRdb keeps it, with only in-frame sequences that have V and J called. A part of the clones is gone; compared with another copy, unresolved V genes explain less than half, and the rest is unexplained. V, J and clone size derive from that table, while D and trimming were established from the DNA sequence. For this sample the table gives roughly 160,000 clones, of which approximately 91% were detected only once. Roughly 5% of the sample is held by the ten biggest clonotypes.

Broad study findings and their caveats: Clinical and demographic metadata were provided uncurated, with the amount varying by source and participant.

At one collaborating source in Seattle, patients were enrolled during active infection and were followed longitudinally through the course of disease. Collaborating institutions collected whole blood in K2EDTA tubes following their own protocols. For TCRbeta analysis, collaborators shipped samples as frozen whole blood, isolated PBMCs, or DNA extracted from either of those sample types. The clonotype was recovered from a young man with COVID-19, enrolled during active disease. The material sequenced was peripheral blood. The V and J segments used are TRBV6-6 and TRBJ1-1, and possibly TRBD1, on 6 matching bases. CDR3 sequence: CASSYSTTGMTEAFF. The sequence in DNA is TGTGCCAGCAGTTACTCAACCACAGGGATGACTGAAGCTTTCTTT.